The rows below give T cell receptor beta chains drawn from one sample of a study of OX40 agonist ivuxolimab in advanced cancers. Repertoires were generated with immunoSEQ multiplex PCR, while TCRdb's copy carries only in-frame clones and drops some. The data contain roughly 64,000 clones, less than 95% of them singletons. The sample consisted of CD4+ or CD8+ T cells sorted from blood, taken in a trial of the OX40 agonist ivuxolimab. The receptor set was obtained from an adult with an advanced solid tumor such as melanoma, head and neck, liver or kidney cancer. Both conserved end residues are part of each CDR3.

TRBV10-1,CASSEPLAGGTNTGELFF
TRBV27,CASSRRLPDTQYF
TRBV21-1,CASNRDRLIAGGIYEQYF
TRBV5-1,CASSTRDRETQYF
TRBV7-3,CASSPTPGGFSSYNEQFF
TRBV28,CASMGPYGTQHF
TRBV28,CASTFRASGRNEQFF
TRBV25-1,CASSESGTHQETQYF
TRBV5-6,CASSPVRRDRFQETQYF
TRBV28,CASSRQTGRFTEAFF
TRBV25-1,CASSESVGRSNEQFF
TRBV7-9,CASSLGDYEQFF
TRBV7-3,CASSSSGGWTDTQYF
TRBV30,CAWDLLAGDEQYF
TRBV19,CASSHARGGRVNEQFF
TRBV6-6,CASSPSNYEQYF
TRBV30,CAWTGEREQYF
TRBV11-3,CASSVTGDSGNTIYF
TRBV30,CAWSVLRGTYEQYF
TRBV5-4,CASSTIELVPGELFF
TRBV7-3,CASSSRREARSEQFF
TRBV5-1,CASSLGQFTDTQYF
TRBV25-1,CASSATGNTEAFF
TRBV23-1,CASSPPPQGRTGANVLTF
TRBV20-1,CSARVYNEQFF
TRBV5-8,CASIWYPRETQYF
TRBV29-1,CSVADFTDTQYF
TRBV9,CASSPEGTGVGEQYF
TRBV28,CASSNGQGTSEAFF
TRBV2,CASRDAPGGGEKLFF
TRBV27,CASSLTGANYEQYF
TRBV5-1,CASSLVSAGEDTQYF
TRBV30,CAWSNGGKGYEQYF
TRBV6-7,CASRATGQGVETQYF
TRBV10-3,CAISGGGAGELFF
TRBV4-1,CASSPIRNTEAFF
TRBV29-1,CSVASPKADTGFYEQYF
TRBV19,CASSRGLAGMYNEQFF
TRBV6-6,CASSYPGARDAEAFF
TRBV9,CASSASGAIPTEAFF
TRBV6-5,CASSYPGGPRSEQYF
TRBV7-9,CASSLAGETQYF
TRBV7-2,CASSFSGASYNEQFF